This T cell receptor (beta chain) appears in the sequencing data of a study of T cell responses to AZD1222 COVID-19 vaccine. Study-level findings and limits: Possibly, clonal diversity was underestimated; donors were largely white British and included more females. Among AZD1222 vaccinees, only 5 to 7 were seropositive at baseline.

The data were produced by immunoSEQ multiplex PCR, yet TCRdb's version contains in-frame clones alone and is incomplete. The table lists 95,000 to 150,000 clones, approximately 89% of them singletons, with almost 4.5% in the top ten. Points on this clone: Its antigen is currently unknown.

Germline V lookup: CDR1 LGHDT, CDR2 YNNKEL (reference sequence). The CDR3 spans 16 residues. Trimming cost V 1 base and J 4 bases; bases outside gene matches: 9. This TCR came from an adult in good health. The input for sequencing was peripheral blood, taken on day 0 of AZD1222 vaccination. V is TRBV3-1 (or the pseudogene TRBV3-2) and J is TRBJ1-2; 7 bases are a match to TRBD1. The CDR3, as DNA: TGTGCCAGCAGCCAAGGAGGGACAGACTTGATCTATGGCTACACCTTC. It translates to CASSQGGTDLIYGYTF.